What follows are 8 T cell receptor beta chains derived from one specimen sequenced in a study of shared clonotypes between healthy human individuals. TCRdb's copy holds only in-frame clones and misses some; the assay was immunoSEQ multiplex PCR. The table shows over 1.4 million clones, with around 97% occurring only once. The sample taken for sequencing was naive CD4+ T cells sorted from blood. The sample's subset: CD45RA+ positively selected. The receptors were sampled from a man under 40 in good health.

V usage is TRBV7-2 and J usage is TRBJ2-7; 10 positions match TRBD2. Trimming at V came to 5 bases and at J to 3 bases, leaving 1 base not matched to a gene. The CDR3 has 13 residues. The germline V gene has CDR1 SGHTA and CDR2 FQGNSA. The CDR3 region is CASSRTSGYEQYF. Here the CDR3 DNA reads TGTGCCAGCAGCCGGACTAGCGGCTACGAGCAGTACTTC.

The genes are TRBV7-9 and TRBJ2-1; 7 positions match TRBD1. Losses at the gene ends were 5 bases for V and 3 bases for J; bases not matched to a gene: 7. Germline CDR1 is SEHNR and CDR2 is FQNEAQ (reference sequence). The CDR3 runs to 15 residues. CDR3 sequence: CASSIGTVSYNEQFF. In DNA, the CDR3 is TGTGCCAGCAGCATCGGGACAGTGAGCTACAATGAGCAGTTCTTC. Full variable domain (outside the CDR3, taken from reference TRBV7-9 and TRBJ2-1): DTGVSQNPRHKITKRGQNVTFRCDPISEHNRLYWYRQTLGQGPEFLTYFQNEAQLEKSRLLSDRFSAERPKGSFSTLEIQRTEQGDSAMYLCASSIGTVSYNEQFFGPGTRLTVL.

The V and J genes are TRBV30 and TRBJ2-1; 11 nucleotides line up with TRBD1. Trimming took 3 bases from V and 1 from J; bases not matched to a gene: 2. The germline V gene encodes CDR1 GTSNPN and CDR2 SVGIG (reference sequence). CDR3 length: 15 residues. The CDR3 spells CAWRGTGGSYNEQFF. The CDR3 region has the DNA TGTGCCTGGAGAGGGACAGGGGGATCCTACAATGAGCAGTTCTTC.

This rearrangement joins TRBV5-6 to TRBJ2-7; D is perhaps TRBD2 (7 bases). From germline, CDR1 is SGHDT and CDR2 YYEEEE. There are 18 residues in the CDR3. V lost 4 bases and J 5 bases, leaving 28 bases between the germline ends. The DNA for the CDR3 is TGTGCCAGCAGCGCTGGAACGGTGGGGGGGGGCCGGGTTAACGAGCAGTACTTC. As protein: CASSAGTVGGGRVNEQYF.

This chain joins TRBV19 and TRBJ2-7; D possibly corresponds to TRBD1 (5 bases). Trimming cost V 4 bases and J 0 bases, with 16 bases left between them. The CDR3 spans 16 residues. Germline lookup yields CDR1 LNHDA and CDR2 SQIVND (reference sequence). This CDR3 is CASSRRGGVSSYEQYF. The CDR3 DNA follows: TGTGCCAGTAGTAGAAGGGGTGGGGTTAGCTCCTACGAGCAGTACTTC.

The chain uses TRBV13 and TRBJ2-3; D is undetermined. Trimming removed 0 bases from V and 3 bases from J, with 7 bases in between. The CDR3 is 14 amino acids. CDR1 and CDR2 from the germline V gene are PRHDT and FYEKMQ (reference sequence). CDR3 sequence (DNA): TGTGCCAGCAGCTTAGGCCTTGGAACAGATACGCAGTATTTT. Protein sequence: CASSLGLGTDTQYF. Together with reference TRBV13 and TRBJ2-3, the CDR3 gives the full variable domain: AAGVIQSPRHLIKEKRETATLKCYPIPRHDTVYWYQQGPGQDPQFLISFYEKMQSDKGSIPDRFSAQQFSDYHSELNMSSLELGDSALYFCASSLGLGTDTQYFGPGTRLTVL.

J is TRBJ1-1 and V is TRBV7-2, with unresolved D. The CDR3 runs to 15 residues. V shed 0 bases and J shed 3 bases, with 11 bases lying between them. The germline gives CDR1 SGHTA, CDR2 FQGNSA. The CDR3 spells CASSLAAGRDTEAFF. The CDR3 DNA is TGTGCCAGCAGCTTAGCGGCGGGTCGGGACACTGAAGCTTTCTTT. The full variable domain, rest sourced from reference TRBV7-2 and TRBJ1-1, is GAGVSQSPSNKVTEKGKDVELRCDPISGHTALYWYRQSLGQGLEFLIYFQGNSAPDKSGLPSDRFSAERTGGSVSTLTIQRTQQEDSAVYLCASSLAAGRDTEAFFGQGTRLTVV.

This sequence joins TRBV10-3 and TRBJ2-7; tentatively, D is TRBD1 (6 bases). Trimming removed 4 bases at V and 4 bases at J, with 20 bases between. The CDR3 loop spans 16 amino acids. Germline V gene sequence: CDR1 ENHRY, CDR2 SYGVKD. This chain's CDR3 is CAISALGAGASYEQYF. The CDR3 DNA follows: TGTGCCATCAGTGCCCTGGGGGCAGGGGCTTCGTACGAGCAGTACTTC.